The 2 T cell receptor beta chains given below trace back to one sample, sequenced in a study of T-cell reconstitution after alpha-beta-depleted transplantation in children. The TCRbeta library was prepared with unique molecular identifiers. Each CDR3 protein is one row after TCRdb ran MiXCR on the PCR reads. This sample yields fewer than 750,000 distinct CDR3 sequences, of which around 27% are seen a single time; 36% belongs to the top ten. The specimen comprised PBMCs, sampled before TCRalphabeta/CD19-depleted stem cell transplant. The receptors come from a boy in the first two years of life with Wiskott-Aldrich syndrome, due to receive a stem cell transplant.

This chain's CDR3 is CASSPVKRESAQYF. The CDR3 DNA reads TGTGCCAGCTCACCGGTAAAGCGGGAGTCGGCGCAGTACTTC. This chain joins TRBV18 and TRBJ2-7, with TRBD2 matching 8 bases. The CDR3 is 14 amino acids. The V gene end was trimmed by 3 bases and the J gene end by 9 bases; junction bases not matched to a gene: 10. Germline V CDR1 and CDR2: KGHSH, LQKENI.

This clonotype turned up a few times. The chain combines TRBV10-3 with TRBJ2-1; 12 bases align to TRBD2. The CDR3 covers 15 residues. The J segment lost 9 bases and the V segment lost 7 bases, leaving 10 bases of the junction unmatched. CDR1 and CDR2 (germline): ENHRY, SYGVKD. The CDR3 here is CAITDSSGRGGEQFF. The CDR3 region has the DNA TGTGCCATCACCGACTCTAGCGGGAGGGGGGGTGAGCAGTTCTTC.